This T cell receptor beta chain was identified during a study of OX40 agonist ivuxolimab in advanced cancers. For the study at large: The study enrolled dose-escalation patients with hepatocellular carcinoma, melanoma, renal cell or head and neck cancer. Participants, around 80% male, averaged around 60 years of age, ranging from 23 to 79. Study-wide results and caveats: Researchers report that CD8+ T cells had, on average, more expanded clones than CD4+. Specificity for antigen went undetermined in the expanded peripheral T cells.

The ends lost 3 bases at V and 0 bases at J; junction bases unmatched: 6. The CDR3 length is 16 residues. Germline V gives CDR1 SGHRS, CDR2 YFSETQ. Generated by immunoSEQ multiplex PCR, the TCRdb table keeps only in-frame clones and is missing some. The repertoire holds under 35,000 clones, over 80% seen once, with roughly 20% in the top ten. Worth noting for this clone: Its target is unknown.

The receptor was derived from an adult with an advanced solid tumor such as melanoma, head and neck, liver or kidney cancer. Sequenced material: CD4+ or CD8+ T cells sorted from blood, taken in a trial of the OX40 agonist ivuxolimab. The rearrangement links TRBV5-1 to TRBJ1-3; 7 bases agree with TRBD1. The CDR3 nucleotides are TGCGCCAGCAGCTGGGGACAGTTAAACTCTGGAAACACCATATATTTT. This translates into CASSWGQLNSGNTIYF.